These T cell receptor beta chains were read from a single sample in a study of naive and memory T cell subsets. TCRdb independently ran MiXCR on the UMI-ligation and nested PCR reads; one entry per CDR3 protein. The data contain about 90,000 distinct CDR3 sequences, 5.5% to 8.5% of them singletons. The specimen was central memory CD4+ T cells from blood. These receptors were taken from a human donor in good health. The CDR3 runs from the conserved cysteine through the conserved F or W. Fields, in order: V gene, J gene, clone size, D gene, CDR3 protein, CDR3 DNA. A D gene is named only where the DNA matches it firmly. Some rows mark clone size as missing; the rest say once, few, many or name a class of expanded clone.

V gene: TRBV20-1
J gene: TRBJ1-1
clone size: few
D gene: NA
CDR3 protein: CSARGGNRVNTEAFF
CDR3 DNA: TGCAGTGCCCGGGGGGGTAACAGAGTGAACACTGAAGCTTTCTTT

V gene: TRBV20-1
J gene: TRBJ2-2
clone size: many
D gene: NA
CDR3 protein: CSARSPGSHTGELFF
CDR3 DNA: TGCAGTGCTAGATCCCCCGGGTCTCACACCGGGGAGCTGTTTTTT

V gene: TRBV3-1
J gene: TRBJ1-4
clone size: NA
D gene: NA
CDR3 protein: CASSPQTGWTNEKLFF
CDR3 DNA: TGTGCCAGCAGCCCTCAAACAGGGTGGACTAATGAAAAACTGTTTTTT

V gene: TRBV20-1
J gene: TRBJ2-1
clone size: NA
D gene: TRBD2
CDR3 protein: CSASSGRGYNEQFF
CDR3 DNA: TGCAGTGCTAGTAGCGGGAGGGGCTACAATGAGCAGTTCTTC

V gene: TRBV2
J gene: TRBJ1-2
clone size: few
D gene: NA
CDR3 protein: CASSGRGGWGYTF
CDR3 DNA: TGTGCCAGCAGTGGCAGGGGCGGGTGGGGCTACACCTTC

V gene: TRBV4-2
J gene: TRBJ1-1
clone size: many
D gene: TRBD1
CDR3 protein: CASKGQTNTEAFF
CDR3 DNA: TGTGCCAGCAAGGGACAGACGAACACTGAAGCTTTCTTT

V gene: TRBV5-6
J gene: TRBJ2-3
clone size: few
D gene: NA
CDR3 protein: CASSSIPGRSTDTQYF
CDR3 DNA: TGTGCCAGCAGCTCCATCCCGGGACGGAGCACAGATACGCAGTATTTT

V gene: TRBV18
J gene: TRBJ1-1
clone size: few
D gene: NA
CDR3 protein: CASSPPVRSSNTEAFF
CDR3 DNA: TGTGCCAGCTCACCACCTGTCAGGTCCTCGAACACTGAAGCTTTCTTT

V gene: TRBV20-1
J gene: TRBJ1-1
clone size: many
D gene: NA
CDR3 protein: CSAELTGTEAFF
CDR3 DNA: TGCAGTGCTGAATTGACTGGCACTGAAGCTTTCTTT

V gene: TRBV6-6
J gene: TRBJ1-1
clone size: few
D gene: TRBD1
CDR3 protein: CASSYDRGSEAFF
CDR3 DNA: TGTGCCAGCAGTTACGACAGGGGAAGTGAAGCTTTCTTT

V gene: TRBV19
J gene: TRBJ2-3
clone size: few
D gene: NA
CDR3 protein: CASKGVGRADTQYF
CDR3 DNA: TGTGCCAGTAAAGGGGTGGGCCGGGCAGATACGCAGTATTTT

V gene: TRBV29-1
J gene: TRBJ2-1
clone size: few
D gene: TRBD2
CDR3 protein: CSVLTSGDHNEQFF
CDR3 DNA: TGCAGCGTTCTGACTAGCGGGGACCACAATGAGCAGTTCTTC

V gene: TRBV11-3
J gene: TRBJ2-4
clone size: NA
D gene: NA
CDR3 protein: CARNIQYF
CDR3 DNA: TGTGCCCGGAACATTCAGTACTTC

V gene: TRBV30
J gene: TRBJ1-3
clone size: many
D gene: NA
CDR3 protein: CAWSGNLKGSQGNTIYF
CDR3 DNA: TGTGCCTGGAGTGGAAATTTAAAGGGGAGTCAAGGAAACACCATATATTTT

V gene: TRBV20-1
J gene: TRBJ1-5
clone size: few
D gene: NA
CDR3 protein: CSASMNTGVNQPQHF
CDR3 DNA: TGCAGTGCTAGTATGAATACAGGAGTCAATCAGCCCCAGCATTTT

V gene: TRBV28
J gene: TRBJ2-6
clone size: NA
D gene: NA
CDR3 protein: CASSLSGLQRSGANVLTF
CDR3 DNA: TGTGCCAGCAGTTTGTCTGGACTGCAGCGCTCTGGGGCCAACGTCCTGACTTTC

V gene: TRBV11-1
J gene: TRBJ2-7
clone size: many
D gene: NA
CDR3 protein: CASSLAAGLLSYEQYF
CDR3 DNA: TGTGCCAGCAGCTTGGCCGCAGGACTTCTTTCCTACGAGCAGTACTTC

V gene: TRBV7-6
J gene: TRBJ2-1
clone size: few
D gene: NA
CDR3 protein: CASSFGTQSYNEQFF
CDR3 DNA: TGTGCCAGCAGCTTCGGGACCCAATCCTACAATGAGCAGTTCTTC

V gene: TRBV6-2/TRBV6-3
J gene: TRBJ2-1
clone size: few
D gene: TRBD2
CDR3 protein: CASSSLAGTSYNEQFF
CDR3 DNA: TGTGCCAGCAGTTCCTTAGCGGGAACTTCCTACAATGAGCAGTTCTTC

V gene: TRBV29-1
J gene: TRBJ1-2
clone size: many
D gene: NA
CDR3 protein: CSVARGEGGYTF
CDR3 DNA: TGCAGCGTTGCCCGGGGGGAGGGGGGCTACACCTTC

V gene: TRBV20-1
J gene: TRBJ2-1
clone size: many
D gene: NA
CDR3 protein: CSASGFRLNEQFF
CDR3 DNA: TGCAGTGCTAGTGGGTTTCGCCTCAATGAGCAGTTCTTC

V gene: TRBV5-1
J gene: TRBJ1-1
clone size: many
D gene: NA
CDR3 protein: CASSWAASNTEAFF
CDR3 DNA: TGCGCCAGCAGCTGGGCGGCTTCTAACACTGAAGCTTTCTTT

V gene: TRBV6-5
J gene: TRBJ2-7
clone size: NA
D gene: NA
CDR3 protein: CATQAGTVYEQYF
CDR3 DNA: TGTGCCACCCAGGCCGGGACTGTCTACGAGCAGTACTTC

V gene: TRBV7-9
J gene: TRBJ1-2
clone size: NA
D gene: NA
CDR3 protein: CASSLTEAAGYTF
CDR3 DNA: TGTGCCAGCAGCTTGACGGAGGCGGCTGGCTACACCTTC

V gene: TRBV20-1
J gene: TRBJ1-5
clone size: NA
D gene: NA
CDR3 protein: CSARDGNSMGQPQHF
CDR3 DNA: TGCAGTGCTAGAGATGGAAACAGCATGGGTCAGCCCCAGCATTTT

V gene: TRBV20-1
J gene: TRBJ2-7
clone size: many
D gene: TRBD1
CDR3 protein: CSARDSLWTGSSYEQYF
CDR3 DNA: TGCAGTGCTAGAGATTCTTTGTGGACAGGGAGCTCCTACGAGCAGTACTTC

V gene: TRBV6-6
J gene: TRBJ1-2
clone size: few
D gene: NA
CDR3 protein: CASSKGGGATNYGYTF
CDR3 DNA: TGTGCCAGCAGTAAGGGAGGAGGGGCCACTAACTATGGCTACACCTTC

V gene: TRBV30
J gene: TRBJ1-5
clone size: few
D gene: TRBD1
CDR3 protein: CAWRKGGADSNQPQHF
CDR3 DNA: TGTGCCTGGAGAAAAGGGGGCGCCGATAGCAATCAGCCCCAGCATTTT

V gene: TRBV6-6
J gene: TRBJ1-1
clone size: few
D gene: TRBD1
CDR3 protein: CASKTDRGRTEAFF
CDR3 DNA: TGTGCCAGCAAAACGGACAGGGGGAGGACTGAAGCTTTCTTT

V gene: TRBV7-3
J gene: TRBJ1-6
clone size: many
D gene: TRBD1
CDR3 protein: CASSFIGTGALHF
CDR3 DNA: TGTGCCAGCAGCTTTATTGGCACAGGGGCCCTCCACTTT

V gene: TRBV29-1
J gene: TRBJ1-1
clone size: many
D gene: NA
CDR3 protein: CSVVQSTTEAFF
CDR3 DNA: TGCAGCGTTGTCCAGTCCACCACTGAAGCTTTCTTT

V gene: TRBV6-2/TRBV6-3
J gene: TRBJ1-5
clone size: many
D gene: NA
CDR3 protein: CASSYLNSNQPQHF
CDR3 DNA: TGTGCCAGCAGTTACTTAAATAGCAATCAGCCCCAGCATTTT

V gene: TRBV6-6
J gene: TRBJ2-2
clone size: many
D gene: NA
CDR3 protein: CASSKWTSFGAGELFF
CDR3 DNA: TGTGCCAGCAGCAAATGGACATCCTTTGGTGCCGGGGAGCTGTTTTTT

V gene: TRBV29-1
J gene: TRBJ1-1
clone size: many
D gene: NA
CDR3 protein: CSVEGTAGATFF
CDR3 DNA: TGCAGCGTTGAAGGCACAGCTGGGGCTACTTTCTTT

V gene: TRBV20-1
J gene: TRBJ2-3
clone size: NA
D gene: TRBD2
CDR3 protein: CSAETSGGGDTQYF
CDR3 DNA: TGCAGTGCAGAAACTAGCGGGGGAGGAGATACGCAGTATTTT

V gene: TRBV28
J gene: TRBJ1-5
clone size: many
D gene: NA
CDR3 protein: CASRTSGGNQPQHF
CDR3 DNA: TGTGCCAGCAGGACCAGTGGGGGCAATCAGCCCCAGCATTTT

V gene: TRBV7-2
J gene: TRBJ2-3
clone size: medium-sized
D gene: NA
CDR3 protein: CASSYTDTQYF
CDR3 DNA: TGTGCCAGCAGCTACACAGATACGCAGTATTTT

V gene: TRBV28
J gene: TRBJ1-5
clone size: many
D gene: TRBD1
CDR3 protein: CASSPQHRGGQPQHF
CDR3 DNA: TGTGCCAGCAGTCCCCAGCACAGGGGCGGTCAGCCCCAGCATTTT

V gene: TRBV7-3
J gene: TRBJ2-1
clone size: NA
D gene: TRBD1
CDR3 protein: CASSTYRGRYNEQFF
CDR3 DNA: TGTGCCAGCAGCACCTACAGGGGGCGATACAATGAGCAGTTCTTC

V gene: TRBV7-2
J gene: TRBJ1-4
clone size: many
D gene: NA
CDR3 protein: CASSFPGGEKLFF
CDR3 DNA: TGTGCCAGCAGCTTTCCCGGAGGGGAAAAACTGTTTTTT

V gene: TRBV12-3/TRBV12-4
J gene: TRBJ1-2
clone size: NA
D gene: NA
CDR3 protein: CASSSRASKGYGYTF
CDR3 DNA: TGTGCCAGCAGTTCAAGGGCCTCGAAAGGGTATGGCTACACCTTC

V gene: TRBV28
J gene: TRBJ1-2
clone size: many
D gene: TRBD1
CDR3 protein: CASRSGTGSGRYTF
CDR3 DNA: TGTGCCAGCAGATCCGGGACAGGGAGCGGCCGCTACACCTTC

V gene: TRBV20-1
J gene: TRBJ1-2
clone size: many
D gene: NA
CDR3 protein: CSAPPPGSGGYTF
CDR3 DNA: TGCAGTGCTCCACCGCCGGGGAGCGGTGGCTACACCTTC

V gene: TRBV4-3
J gene: TRBJ1-3
clone size: many
D gene: NA
CDR3 protein: CASSQDYGGFGNTIYF
CDR3 DNA: TGCGCCAGCAGCCAAGATTACGGGGGATTCGGAAACACCATATATTTT

V gene: TRBV21-1
J gene: TRBJ1-2
clone size: many
D gene: NA
CDR3 protein: CASSKTRHRGKSDYGYTF
CDR3 DNA: TGTGCCAGCAGCAAAACAAGACACAGGGGGAAGTCTGACTATGGCTACACCTTC

V gene: TRBV7-2
J gene: TRBJ1-6
clone size: many
D gene: NA
CDR3 protein: CASSLARTWNSPLHF
CDR3 DNA: TGTGCCAGCAGCTTAGCCCGGACCTGGAATTCACCCCTCCACTTT

V gene: TRBV4-3
J gene: TRBJ1-3
clone size: few
D gene: NA
CDR3 protein: CASSQVETVTNTIYF
CDR3 DNA: TGCGCCAGCAGCCAGGTGGAGACAGTGACAAACACCATATATTTT

V gene: TRBV5-4
J gene: TRBJ1-4
clone size: NA
D gene: TRBD1
CDR3 protein: CASSLRTGKNEKLFF
CDR3 DNA: TGTGCCAGCAGCTTGAGGACAGGAAAGAATGAAAAACTGTTTTTT

V gene: TRBV6-2/TRBV6-3
J gene: TRBJ2-5
clone size: NA
D gene: NA
CDR3 protein: CASREWALETQYF
CDR3 DNA: TGTGCCAGCCGGGAGTGGGCGTTGGAGACCCAGTACTTC

V gene: TRBV7-2
J gene: TRBJ2-3
clone size: few
D gene: NA
CDR3 protein: CASSLASGRTDTQYF
CDR3 DNA: TGTGCCAGCAGCTTAGCGTCTGGGAGGACAGATACGCAGTATTTT

V gene: TRBV30
J gene: TRBJ1-6
clone size: many
D gene: NA
CDR3 protein: CAWKGGPGFGSSSYNSPLHF
CDR3 DNA: TGTGCCTGGAAGGGGGGCCCAGGATTCGGCTCAAGCTCCTATAATTCACCCCTCCACTTT

V gene: TRBV2
J gene: TRBJ2-1
clone size: few
D gene: NA
CDR3 protein: CASSVLPSGEQFF
CDR3 DNA: TGTGCCAGCAGTGTGCTTCCCTCGGGTGAGCAGTTCTTC

V gene: TRBV3-1
J gene: TRBJ2-7
clone size: NA
D gene: TRBD2
CDR3 protein: CASSRTSEPYEQYF
CDR3 DNA: TGTGCCAGCAGCCGGACTAGCGAACCCTACGAGCAGTACTTC

V gene: TRBV18
J gene: TRBJ2-2
clone size: NA
D gene: NA
CDR3 protein: CASLDTQVGTGELFF
CDR3 DNA: TGTGCCAGCTTAGATACGCAAGTTGGCACCGGGGAGCTGTTTTTT

V gene: TRBV7-8
J gene: TRBJ1-1
clone size: many
D gene: TRBD1
CDR3 protein: CASSIGTAPHMNTEAFF
CDR3 DNA: TGTGCCAGCAGCATAGGGACAGCCCCCCATATGAACACTGAAGCTTTCTTT